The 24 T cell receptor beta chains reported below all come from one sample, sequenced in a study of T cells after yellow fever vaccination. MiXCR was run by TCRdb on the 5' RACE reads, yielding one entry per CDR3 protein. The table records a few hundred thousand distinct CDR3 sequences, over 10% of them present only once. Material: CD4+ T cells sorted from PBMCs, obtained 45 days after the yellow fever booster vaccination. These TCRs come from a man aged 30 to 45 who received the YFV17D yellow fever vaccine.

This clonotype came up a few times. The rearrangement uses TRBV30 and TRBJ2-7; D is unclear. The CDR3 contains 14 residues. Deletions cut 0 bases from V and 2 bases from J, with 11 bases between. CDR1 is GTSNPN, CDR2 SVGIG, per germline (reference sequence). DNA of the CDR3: TGTGCCTGGAGTGTAGGTGGAATTGCCTACGAGCAGTACTTC. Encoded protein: CAWSVGGIAYEQYF.

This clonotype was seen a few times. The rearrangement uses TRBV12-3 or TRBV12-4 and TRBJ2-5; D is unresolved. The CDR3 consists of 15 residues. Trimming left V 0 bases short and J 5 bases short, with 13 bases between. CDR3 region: CASSLAPILWETQYF. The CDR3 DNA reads TGTGCCAGCAGTTTAGCGCCCATTCTGTGGGAGACCCAGTACTTC.

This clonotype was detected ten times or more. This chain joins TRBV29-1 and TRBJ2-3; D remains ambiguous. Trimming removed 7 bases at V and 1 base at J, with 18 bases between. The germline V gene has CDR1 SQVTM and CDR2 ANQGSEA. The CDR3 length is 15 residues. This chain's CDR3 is CSAPAASSGTDTQYF. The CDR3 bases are TGCAGCGCCCCGGCGGCTAGTTCGGGCACAGATACGCAGTATTTT.

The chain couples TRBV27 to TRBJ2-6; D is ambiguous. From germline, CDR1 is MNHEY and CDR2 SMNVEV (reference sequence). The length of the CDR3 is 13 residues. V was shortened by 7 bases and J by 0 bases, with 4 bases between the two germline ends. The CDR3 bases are TGTGCCAGCACCACCTCTGGGGCCAACGTCCTGACTTTC. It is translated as CASTTSGANVLTF. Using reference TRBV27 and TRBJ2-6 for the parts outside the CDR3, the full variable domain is EAQVTQNPRYLITVTGKKLTVTCSQNMNHEYMSWYRQDPGLGLRQIYYSMNVEVTDKGDVPEGYKVSRKEKRNFPLILESPSPNQTSLYFCASTTSGANVLTFGAGSRLTVL.

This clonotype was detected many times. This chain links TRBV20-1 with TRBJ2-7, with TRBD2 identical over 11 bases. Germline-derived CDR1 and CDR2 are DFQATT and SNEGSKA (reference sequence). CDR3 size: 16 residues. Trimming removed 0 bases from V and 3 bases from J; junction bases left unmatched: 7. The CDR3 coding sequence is TGCAGTGCTAGAGATCTCCTAGCGGGAGGAGGCTACGAGCAGTACTTC. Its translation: CSARDLLAGGGYEQYF.

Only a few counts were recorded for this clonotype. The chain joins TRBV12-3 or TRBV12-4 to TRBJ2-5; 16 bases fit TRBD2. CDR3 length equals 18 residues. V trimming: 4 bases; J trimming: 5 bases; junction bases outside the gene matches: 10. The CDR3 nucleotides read TGTGCCAGCAGTTCCCCAGGGCCGGGACTAGCGGGAGGGGAGACCCAGTACTTC. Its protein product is CASSSPGPGLAGGETQYF.

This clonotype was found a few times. In DNA form, the CDR3 reads TGCGCCAGCAGCCAAGACCCTGGGCCCGACAATGAGCAGTTCTTC. Translated: CASSQDPGPDNEQFF. The genes are TRBV4-3 and TRBJ2-1, with unresolved D. The CDR3 is 15 amino acids. Trimming pared 0 bases from V and 5 bases from J, leaving 11 bases between. The germline V gene encodes CDR1 LGHNA and CDR2 YSLEER.

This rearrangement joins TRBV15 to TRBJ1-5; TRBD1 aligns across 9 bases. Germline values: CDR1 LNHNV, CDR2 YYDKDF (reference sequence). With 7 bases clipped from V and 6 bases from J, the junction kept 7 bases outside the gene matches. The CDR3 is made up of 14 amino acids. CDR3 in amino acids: CATTSDRGFQPQHF. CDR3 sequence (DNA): TGTGCCACCACCTCGGACAGGGGATTTCAGCCCCAGCATTTT.

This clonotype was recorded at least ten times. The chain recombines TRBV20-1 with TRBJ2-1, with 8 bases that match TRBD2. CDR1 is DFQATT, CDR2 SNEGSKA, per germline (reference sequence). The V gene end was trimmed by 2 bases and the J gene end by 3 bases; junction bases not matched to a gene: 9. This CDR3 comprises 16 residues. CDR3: CSARPPAGAVYNEQFF. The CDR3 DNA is TGCAGTGCTAGACCACCAGCGGGAGCGGTCTACAATGAGCAGTTCTTC.

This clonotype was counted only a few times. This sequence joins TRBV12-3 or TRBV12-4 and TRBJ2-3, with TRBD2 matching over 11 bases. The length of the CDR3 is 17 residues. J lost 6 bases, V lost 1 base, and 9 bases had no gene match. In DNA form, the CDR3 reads TGTGCCAGCAGTTTAGTCCTGACTAGCGGGATTCAGGATACGCAGTATTTT. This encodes CASSLVLTSGIQDTQYF.

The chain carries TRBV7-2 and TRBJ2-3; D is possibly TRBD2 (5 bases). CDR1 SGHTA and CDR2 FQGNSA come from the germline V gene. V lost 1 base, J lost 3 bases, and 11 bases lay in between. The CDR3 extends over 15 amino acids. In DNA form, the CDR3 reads TGTGCCAGCAGCTTAGAGCGGCTACCTACAGATACGCAGTATTTT. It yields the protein CASSLERLPTDTQYF.

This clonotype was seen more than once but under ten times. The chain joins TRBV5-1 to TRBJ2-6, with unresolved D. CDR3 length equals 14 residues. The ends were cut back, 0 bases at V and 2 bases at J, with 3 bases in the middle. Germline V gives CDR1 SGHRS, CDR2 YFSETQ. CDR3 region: CASSLDPGANVLTF. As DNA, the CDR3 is TGCGCCAGCAGCTTGGATCCTGGGGCCAACGTCCTGACTTTC.

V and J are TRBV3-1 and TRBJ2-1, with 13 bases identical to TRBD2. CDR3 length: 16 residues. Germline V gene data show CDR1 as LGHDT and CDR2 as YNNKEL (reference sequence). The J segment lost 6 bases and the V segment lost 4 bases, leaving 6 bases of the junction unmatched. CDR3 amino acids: CASSRGTSGKFNEQFF. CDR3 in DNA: TGTGCCAGCAGCCGTGGGACTAGCGGGAAGTTCAATGAGCAGTTCTTC.

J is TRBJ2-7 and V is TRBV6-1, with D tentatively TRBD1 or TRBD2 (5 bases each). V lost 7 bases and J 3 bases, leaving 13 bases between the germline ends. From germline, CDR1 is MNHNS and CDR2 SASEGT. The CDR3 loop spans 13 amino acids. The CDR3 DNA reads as TGTGCCAGCAAGCGAGGGACCTTCTACGAGCAGTACTTC. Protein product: CASKRGTFYEQYF.

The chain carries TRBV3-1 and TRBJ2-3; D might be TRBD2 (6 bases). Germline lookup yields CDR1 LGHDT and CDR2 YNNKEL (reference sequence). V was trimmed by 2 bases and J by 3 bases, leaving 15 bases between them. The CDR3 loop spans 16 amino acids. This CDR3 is CASSQKSGRGTDTQYF. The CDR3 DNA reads TGTGCCAGCAGCCAAAAGAGCGGGCGTGGAACAGATACGCAGTATTTT.

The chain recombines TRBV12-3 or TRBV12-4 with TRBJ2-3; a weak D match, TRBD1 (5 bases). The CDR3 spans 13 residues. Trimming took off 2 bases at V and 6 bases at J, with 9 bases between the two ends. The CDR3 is CASSLIGADTQYF. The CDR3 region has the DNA TGTGCCAGCAGTTTAATAGGGGCCGATACGCAGTATTTT.

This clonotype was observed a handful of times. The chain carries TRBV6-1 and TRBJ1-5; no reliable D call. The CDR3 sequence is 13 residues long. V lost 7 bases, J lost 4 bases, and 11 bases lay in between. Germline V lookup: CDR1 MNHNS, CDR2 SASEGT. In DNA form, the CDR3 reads TGTGCCAGCATGATGGCTTGGAATCAGCCCCAGCATTTT. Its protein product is CASMMAWNQPQHF.

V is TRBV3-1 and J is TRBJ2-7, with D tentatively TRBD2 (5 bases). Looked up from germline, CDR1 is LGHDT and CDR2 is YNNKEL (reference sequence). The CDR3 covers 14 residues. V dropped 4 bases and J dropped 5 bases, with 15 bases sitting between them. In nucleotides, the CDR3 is TGTGCCAGCAGCCGCCTCCGGGGATGGAACGAGCAGTACTTC. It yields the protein CASSRLRGWNEQYF.

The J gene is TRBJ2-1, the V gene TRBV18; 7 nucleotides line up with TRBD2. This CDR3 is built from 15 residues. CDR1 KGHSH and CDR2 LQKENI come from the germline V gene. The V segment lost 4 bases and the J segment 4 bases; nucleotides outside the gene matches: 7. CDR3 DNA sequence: TGTGCCAGCTCACGGGTTGCGGGAGATTACAATGAGCAGTTCTTC. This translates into CASSRVAGDYNEQFF.

CDR3 residues: CSAALRDEQYF. CDR3 bases: TGCAGTGCCGCCCTGAGGGACGAGCAGTACTTC. The rearrangement links TRBV20-1 to TRBJ2-7, with a weak D call TRBD2 (5 bases). CDR3 length: 11 residues. Germline assignment: CDR1 DFQATT and CDR2 SNEGSKA (reference sequence). Trimming shortened V by 6 bases and J by 5 bases, and 11 bases separated the two germline ends.

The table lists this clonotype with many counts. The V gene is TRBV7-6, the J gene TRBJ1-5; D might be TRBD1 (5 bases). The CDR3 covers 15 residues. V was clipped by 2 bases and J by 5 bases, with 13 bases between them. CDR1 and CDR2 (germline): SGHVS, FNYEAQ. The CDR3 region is CASSLRDGADQPQHF. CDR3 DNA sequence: TGTGCCAGCAGCTTAAGGGATGGGGCCGATCAGCCCCAGCATTTT. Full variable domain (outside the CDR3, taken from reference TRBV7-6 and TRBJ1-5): GAGVSQSPRYKVTKRGQDVALRCDPISGHVSLYWYRQALGQGPEFLTYFNYEAQQDKSGLPNDRFSAERPEGSISTLTIQRTEQRDSAMYRCASSLRDGADQPQHFGDGTRLSIL.

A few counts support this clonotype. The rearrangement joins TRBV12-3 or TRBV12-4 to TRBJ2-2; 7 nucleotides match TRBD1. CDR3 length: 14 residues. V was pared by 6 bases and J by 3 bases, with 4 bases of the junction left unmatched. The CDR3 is CASRTTGDTGELFF. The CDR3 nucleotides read TGTGCCAGCAGAACAACAGGGGACACCGGGGAGCTGTTTTTT.

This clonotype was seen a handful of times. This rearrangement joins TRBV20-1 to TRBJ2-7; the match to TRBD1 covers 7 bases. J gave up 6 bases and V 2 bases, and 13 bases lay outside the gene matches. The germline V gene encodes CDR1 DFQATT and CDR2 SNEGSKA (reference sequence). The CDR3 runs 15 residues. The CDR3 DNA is TGCAGTGCTAGATCCCCAATGGGACAGACAGGCGAGCAGTACTTC. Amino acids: CSARSPMGQTGEQYF.

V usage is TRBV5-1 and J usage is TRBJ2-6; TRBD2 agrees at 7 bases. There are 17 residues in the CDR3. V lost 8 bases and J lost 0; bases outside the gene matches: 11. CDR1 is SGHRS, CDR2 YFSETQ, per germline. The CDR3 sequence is CASRRGRTSSGANVLTF. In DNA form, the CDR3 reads TGCGCCAGTCGAAGGGGACGGACTAGCTCTGGGGCCAACGTCCTGACTTTC.